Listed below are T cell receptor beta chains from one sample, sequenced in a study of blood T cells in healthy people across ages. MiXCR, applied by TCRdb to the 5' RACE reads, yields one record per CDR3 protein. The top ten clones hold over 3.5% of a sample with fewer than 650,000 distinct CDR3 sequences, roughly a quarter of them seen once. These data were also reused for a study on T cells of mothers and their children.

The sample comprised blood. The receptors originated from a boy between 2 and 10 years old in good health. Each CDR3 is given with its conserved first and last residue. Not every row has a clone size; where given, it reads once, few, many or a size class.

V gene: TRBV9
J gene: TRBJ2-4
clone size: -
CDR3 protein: CASSVGVAGAKNIQYF

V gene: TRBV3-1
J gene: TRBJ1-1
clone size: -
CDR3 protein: CASSQDWGQVSPNTEAFF

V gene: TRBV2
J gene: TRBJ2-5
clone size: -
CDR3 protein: CASSEALRTSVTRGETQCF

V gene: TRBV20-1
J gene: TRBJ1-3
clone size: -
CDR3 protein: CSARDDRVGNTIYF

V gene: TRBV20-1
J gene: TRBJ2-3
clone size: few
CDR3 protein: CSARSGAPTDTQYF

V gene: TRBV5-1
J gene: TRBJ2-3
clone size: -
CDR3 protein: CASSLPELTDTQYF

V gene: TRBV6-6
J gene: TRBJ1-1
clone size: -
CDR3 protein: CASSPDRAVTEAFF

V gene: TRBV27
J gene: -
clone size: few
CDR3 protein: CASSSGLVNYEQYF

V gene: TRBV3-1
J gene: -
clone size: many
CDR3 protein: CASSQDIWDPTYEQYF

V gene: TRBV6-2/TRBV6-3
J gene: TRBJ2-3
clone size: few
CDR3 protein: CASGSGRDRTDTQYF

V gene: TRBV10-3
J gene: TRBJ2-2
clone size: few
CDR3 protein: CATRTSGGPGELFF

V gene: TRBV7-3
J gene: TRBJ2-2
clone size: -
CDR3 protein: CASRLSGGGTGELFF

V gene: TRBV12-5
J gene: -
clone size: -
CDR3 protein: CASGLGGEPNYEQYF

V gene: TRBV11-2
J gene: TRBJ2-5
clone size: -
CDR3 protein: CASSLVTSGRSF

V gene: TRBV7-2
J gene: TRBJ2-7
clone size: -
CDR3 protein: CASSRIFESSYEQYF

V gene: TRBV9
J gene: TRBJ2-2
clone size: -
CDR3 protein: CASSVGGSANTGELFF

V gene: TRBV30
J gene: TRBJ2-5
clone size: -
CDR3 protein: CAWSPASGMGETQYF

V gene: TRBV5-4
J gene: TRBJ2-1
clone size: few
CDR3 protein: CASSPNGDEQFF

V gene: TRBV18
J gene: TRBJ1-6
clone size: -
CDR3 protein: CASSGANTPLHF

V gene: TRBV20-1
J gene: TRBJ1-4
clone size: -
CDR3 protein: CSASYEFTRGLHEKLFF

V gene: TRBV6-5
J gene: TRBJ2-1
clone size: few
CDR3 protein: CASSYDSGTYNEQFF

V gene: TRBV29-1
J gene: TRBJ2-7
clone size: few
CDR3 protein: CSVEFGGRSYEQYF

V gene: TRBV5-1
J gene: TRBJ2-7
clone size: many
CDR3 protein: CASSLDRGPYEQYF

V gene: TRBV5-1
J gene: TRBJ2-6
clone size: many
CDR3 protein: CASSIRYSGANVLTF

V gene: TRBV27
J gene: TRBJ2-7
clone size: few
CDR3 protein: CASSGRGGYEQYF

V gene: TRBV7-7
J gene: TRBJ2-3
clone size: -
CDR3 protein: CASSLFGRGTDTQYF

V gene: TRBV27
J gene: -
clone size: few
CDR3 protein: CASSFRRSFYEQYF

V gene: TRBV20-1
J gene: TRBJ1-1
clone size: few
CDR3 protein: CSARVTGAGMNTEAFF

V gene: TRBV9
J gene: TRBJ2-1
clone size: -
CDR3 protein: CASSVEAGGLYNEQFF

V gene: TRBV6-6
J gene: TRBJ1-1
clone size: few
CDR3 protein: CASIRGGSTEAFF

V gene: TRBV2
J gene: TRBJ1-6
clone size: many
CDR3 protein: CASSSGTGYNSPLHF

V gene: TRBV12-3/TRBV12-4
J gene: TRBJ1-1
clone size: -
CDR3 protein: CASSLPPTYEAFF

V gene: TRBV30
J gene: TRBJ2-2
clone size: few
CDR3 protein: CAWRGLAGAGELFF

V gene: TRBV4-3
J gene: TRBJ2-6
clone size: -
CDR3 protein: CASSPASGTGANVLTF

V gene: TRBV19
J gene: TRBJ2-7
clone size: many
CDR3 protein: CASSTGGYEQYF

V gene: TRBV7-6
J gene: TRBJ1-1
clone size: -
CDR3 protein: CASSLRGRGDKNTEAFF

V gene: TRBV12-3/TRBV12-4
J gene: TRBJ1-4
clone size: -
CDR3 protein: CASSPRQGPLEKLFF

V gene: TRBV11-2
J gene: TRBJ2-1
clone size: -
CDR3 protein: CASGTGGGQNEQFF

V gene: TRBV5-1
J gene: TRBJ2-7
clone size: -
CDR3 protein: CASSPDRGNYEQYF

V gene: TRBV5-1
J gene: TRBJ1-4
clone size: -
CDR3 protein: CASSEPGKEKLFF

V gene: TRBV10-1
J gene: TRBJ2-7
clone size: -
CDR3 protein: CASSGTTYEQYF

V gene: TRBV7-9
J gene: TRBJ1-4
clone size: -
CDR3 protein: CASSSGDSRGEKLFF

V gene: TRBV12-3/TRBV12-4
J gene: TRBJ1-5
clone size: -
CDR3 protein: CASSLGQEGHQPQHF

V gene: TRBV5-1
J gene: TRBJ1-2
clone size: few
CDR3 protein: CASSVLQGAGYTF

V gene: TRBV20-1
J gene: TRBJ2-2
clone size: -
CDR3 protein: CSARNLAGATGELFF

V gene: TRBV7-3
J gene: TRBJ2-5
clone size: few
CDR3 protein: CASSSKGGGAETQYF

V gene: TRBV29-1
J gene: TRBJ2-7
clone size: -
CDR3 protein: CSVEDLGQGGYEQYF

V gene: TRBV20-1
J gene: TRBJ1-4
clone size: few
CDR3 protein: CSARAGTFNEKLFF

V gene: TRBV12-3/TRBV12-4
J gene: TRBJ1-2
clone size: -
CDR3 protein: CASRGNTPGTNGYTF

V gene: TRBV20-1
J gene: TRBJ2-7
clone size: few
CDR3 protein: CSAWGDGGTVDEQYF

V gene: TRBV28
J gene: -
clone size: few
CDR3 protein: CASVGRRGVSYEQYF

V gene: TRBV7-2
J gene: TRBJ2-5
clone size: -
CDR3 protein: CACSLARVRETQYF

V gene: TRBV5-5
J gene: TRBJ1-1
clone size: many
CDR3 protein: CASSSRGDTEAFF

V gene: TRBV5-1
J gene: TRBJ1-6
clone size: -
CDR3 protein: CASSLGVQSSYNSPLHF